The rows below give T cell receptor beta chains drawn from one sample of a study of human T cells and chemical hapten exposure. TCRdb passed the RACE reads through MiXCR, listing each CDR3 protein once. The sample includes under 200,000 distinct CDR3 sequences, roughly 30% of them seen just once. The material was whole blood, obtained in connection with sensitization to the hapten diphenylcyclopropenone (DPC). The source of these receptors is a woman in her thirties with alopecia areata. Some clones in this sample may be carry-over from other donors' samples. Both conserved end residues are part of each CDR3. A D gene is named only where the DNA matches it firmly. Size is stated for part of the rows, as once, few or many counts, or as a class when the clone is expanded.

D gene,J gene,V gene,clone size,CDR3 protein,CDR3 DNA
TRBD1,TRBJ2-3,TRBV11-1,.,CASSLGQGQAPDTQYF,TGTGCCAGCAGCTTAGGACAGGGACAAGCACCAGATACGCAGTATTTT
.,TRBJ2-7,TRBV7-2,few,CASSPRRTASSYEQYF,TGTGCCAGCAGCCCCCGGAGGACCGCCAGCTCCTACGAGCAGTACTTC
TRBD2,TRBJ2-3,TRBV11-2,.,CASSLRLAGGGPDTQYF,TGTGCCAGCAGCTTACGGCTAGCGGGAGGAGGTCCAGATACGCAGTATTTT
.,TRBJ2-4,TRBV7-2,.,CASTPTGGTKNIQYF,TGTGCCAGCACCCCAACGGGCGGGACCAAAAACATTCAGTACTTC
TRBD2,TRBJ2-1,TRBV29-1,.,CSVATSGRDEQFF,TGCAGCGTTGCGACTAGCGGGAGAGATGAGCAGTTCTTC
.,TRBJ2-1,TRBV29-1,.,CSGRAAYNEQFF,TGCAGCGGGCGGGCCGCCTACAATGAGCAGTTCTTC
TRBD2,TRBJ2-5,TRBV29-1,.,CSVDSGLAAQETQYF,TGCAGCGTTGATTCGGGACTAGCGGCCCAAGAGACCCAGTACTTC
.,TRBJ2-3,TRBV12-3/TRBV12-4,.,CASSLSEDTQYF,TGTGCCAGCAGTTTAAGTGAGGATACGCAGTATTTT
.,TRBJ2-1,TRBV9,.,CASSVDFAGGPRNEQFF,TGTGCCAGCAGCGTAGACTTTGCTGGGGGGCCCAGGAATGAGCAGTTCTTC
.,TRBJ2-6,TRBV27,few,CASSYRGLRGANVLTF,TGTGCCAGCAGTTACCGAGGACTGCGCGGGGCCAACGTCCTGACTTTC
.,TRBJ2-3,TRBV2,.,CASIGYRVTDTQYF,TGTGCCAGCATTGGGTACAGGGTCACAGATACGCAGTATTTT
.,TRBJ2-2,TRBV10-3,few,CAISRTGELFF,TGTGCCATCAGTCGGACCGGGGAGCTGTTTTTT
TRBD2,TRBJ2-5,TRBV6-2/TRBV6-3,.,CASSYRTSGGETQYF,TGTGCCAGCAGTTACCGGACTAGCGGAGGGGAGACCCAGTACTTC
TRBD2,TRBJ2-1,TRBV12-3/TRBV12-4,few,CASSSPGLAGDNEQFF,TGTGCCAGCAGTTCACCTGGACTAGCGGGGGACAATGAGCAGTTCTTC
.,TRBJ1-4,TRBV5-1,.,CASSLDVGAIELFF,TGCGCCAGCAGCTTGGATGTTGGGGCGATAGAACTGTTTTTT
.,TRBJ2-7,TRBV4-2,once,CASSQAGVGTYEQYF,TGTGCCAGCAGCCAAGCGGGGGTCGGAACCTACGAGCAGTACTTC
.,TRBJ1-2,TRBV7-9,.,CASTRVDYGYTF,TGTGCCAGCACCAGGGTTGACTATGGCTACACCTTC
TRBD2,TRBJ2-1,TRBV20-1,.,CSARGTSGPNNEQFF,TGCAGTGCTAGAGGGACTAGCGGACCTAACAATGAGCAGTTCTTC
TRBD1,TRBJ2-5,TRBV28,few,CASRGQGEETQYF,TGTGCCAGCAGGGGACAGGGGGAAGAGACCCAGTACTTC
.,TRBJ1-2,TRBV20-1,once,CSASRGVTYGYTF,TGCAGTGCGTCAAGAGGGGTGACCTATGGCTACACCTTC
.,TRBJ2-3,TRBV9,.,CASSVGPGTDTQYF,TGTGCCAGCAGCGTGGGACCAGGGACAGATACGCAGTATTTT
.,TRBJ2-2,TRBV10-1,.,CANRGTGELFF,TGCGCCAATAGGGGGACCGGGGAGCTGTTTTTT
TRBD2,TRBJ2-1,TRBV20-1,.,CSAREAGGRYNEQFF,TGCAGTGCTAGAGAAGCGGGGGGGCGGTACAATGAGCAGTTCTTC
.,TRBJ2-7,TRBV6-2/TRBV6-3,.,CASSYRRTTYEQYF,TGTGCCAGCAGTTACCGACGGACTACCTACGAGCAGTACTTC
TRBD1,TRBJ1-4,TRBV4-3,few,CASSITGGDEKLFF,TGCGCCAGCAGCATCACAGGGGGGGATGAAAAACTGTTTTTT
TRBD2,TRBJ2-3,TRBV4-3,.,CASSHRTSGRIGDTQYF,TGCGCCAGCAGCCATCGCACTAGCGGGAGAATCGGGGATACGCAGTATTTT
.,TRBJ1-5,TRBV19,.,CASSISPRVLARDQPQHF,TGTGCCAGTAGTATATCACCGCGAGTGCTAGCAAGGGATCAGCCCCAGCATTTT
.,TRBJ2-7,TRBV21-1,.,CASSKVDYEQYF,TGTGCCAGCAGCAAAGTCGACTACGAGCAGTACTTC
TRBD1,TRBJ2-1,TRBV6-1,.,CASTTPLQQGSYWGSYNEQFF,TGTGCCAGCACCACGCCCCTCCAACAGGGGTCTTACTGGGGCTCCTACAATGAGCAGTTCTTC
TRBD1,TRBJ2-7,TRBV12-3/TRBV12-4,few,CASSVYRGNEQYF,TGTGCCAGCAGTGTCTACAGGGGGAACGAGCAGTACTTC
.,TRBJ1-5,TRBV4-2,few,CASSQEKIQPQHF,TGTGCCAGCAGCCAAGAAAAGATCCAGCCCCAGCATTTT
TRBD2,TRBJ2-5,TRBV10-3,.,CAIRGTSGDQETQYF,TGTGCCATCAGAGGGACTAGCGGAGACCAAGAGACCCAGTACTTC
TRBD2,TRBJ2-1,TRBV10-3,few,CAIRRLAGGTEQFF,TGTGCCATCAGGAGACTAGCGGGGGGCACTGAGCAGTTCTTC
TRBD2,TRBJ2-2,TRBV10-3,.,CATGLAVTGELFF,TGTGCCACCGGACTAGCGGTTACCGGGGAGCTGTTTTTT
.,TRBJ2-7,TRBV29-1,few,CSVDDSAYEQYF,TGCAGCGTTGACGACAGCGCCTACGAGCAGTACTTC
TRBD1,TRBJ1-2,TRBV29-1,.,CSVGGVGQGKLGYTF,TGCAGCGTTGGGGGGGTAGGACAGGGAAAGCTTGGCTACACCTTC
.,TRBJ2-4,TRBV3-1,few,CASSQDRPGSYGAKNIQYF,TGTGCCAGCAGCCAAGATCGGCCAGGGAGTTATGGGGCCAAAAACATTCAGTACTTC
TRBD1,TRBJ2-7,TRBV19,.,CASSTDRINDEQYF,TGTGCCAGTAGTACGGACAGGATAAACGACGAGCAGTACTTC